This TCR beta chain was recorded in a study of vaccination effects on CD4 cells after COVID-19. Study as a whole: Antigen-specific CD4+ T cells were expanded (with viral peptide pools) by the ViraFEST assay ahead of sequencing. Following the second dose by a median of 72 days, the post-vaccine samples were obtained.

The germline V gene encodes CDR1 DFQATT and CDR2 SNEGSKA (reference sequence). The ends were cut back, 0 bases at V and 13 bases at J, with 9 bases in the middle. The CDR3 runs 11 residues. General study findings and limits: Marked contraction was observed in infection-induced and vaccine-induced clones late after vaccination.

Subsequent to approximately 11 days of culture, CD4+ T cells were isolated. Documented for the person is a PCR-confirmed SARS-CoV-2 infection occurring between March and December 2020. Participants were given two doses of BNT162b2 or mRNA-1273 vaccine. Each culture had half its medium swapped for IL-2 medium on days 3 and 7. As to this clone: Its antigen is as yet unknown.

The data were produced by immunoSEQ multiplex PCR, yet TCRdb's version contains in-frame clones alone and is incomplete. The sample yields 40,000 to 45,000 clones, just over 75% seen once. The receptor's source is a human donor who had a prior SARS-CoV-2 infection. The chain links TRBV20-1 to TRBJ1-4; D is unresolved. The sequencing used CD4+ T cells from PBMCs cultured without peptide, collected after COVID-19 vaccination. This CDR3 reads CSARDSARLFF. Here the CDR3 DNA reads TGCAGTGCTAGAGACTCAGCTCGACTGTTTTTT.